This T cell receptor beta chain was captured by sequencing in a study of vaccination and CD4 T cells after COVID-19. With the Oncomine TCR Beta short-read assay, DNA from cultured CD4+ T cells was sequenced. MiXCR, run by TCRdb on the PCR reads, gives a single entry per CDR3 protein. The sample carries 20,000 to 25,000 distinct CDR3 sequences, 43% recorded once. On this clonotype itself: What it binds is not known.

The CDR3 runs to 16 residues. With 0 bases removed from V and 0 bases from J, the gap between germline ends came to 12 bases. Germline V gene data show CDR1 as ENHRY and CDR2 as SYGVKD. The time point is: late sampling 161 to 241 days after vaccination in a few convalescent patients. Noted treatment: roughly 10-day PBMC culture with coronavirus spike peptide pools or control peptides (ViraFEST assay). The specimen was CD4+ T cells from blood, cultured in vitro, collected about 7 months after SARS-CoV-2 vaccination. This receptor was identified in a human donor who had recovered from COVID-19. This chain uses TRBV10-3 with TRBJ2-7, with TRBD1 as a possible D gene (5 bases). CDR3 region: CAISESIRTNSYEQYF. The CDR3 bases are TGTGCCATCAGTGAGTCGATAAGGACAAACTCCTACGAGCAGTACTTC.